Included here is one TCR beta chain sequence, with context. The antigen remains undetermined. The CDR3 contains 10 residues. With 8 bases removed from V and 8 bases from J, the gap between germline ends came to 7 bases. Germline assignment: CDR1 MGHDK and CDR2 SYGVNS. This specimen comes from a study of cytomegalovirus exposure and HLA in healthy donors. The study, taken as a whole, reports: In a later analysis, CMV-associated beta chains were mostly HLA-associated, it appeared. A missense DCLRE1C variant was associated with V- and J-gene trimming of TCR beta chains in a later analysis, and an independent cohort replicated the association.

It was with 60 Vbeta and 13 Jbeta primers that the PCR ran. The data were produced by immunoSEQ multiplex PCR, yet TCRdb's version contains in-frame clones alone and is incomplete. The table has 150,000 or so clones, 74% seen once. The sample taken for sequencing was PBMCs. The source of this sequence is a man younger than 30 in good health and CMV-seropositive. The chain links TRBV25-1 to TRBJ1-3; D unclear. This CDR3 reads CASGEDTIYF. The CDR3 DNA follows: TGTGCCAGCGGGGAGGACACCATATATTTT.